This passage covers 20 T cell receptor beta chains from one sample sequenced in a study of T cells expressing NK-cell markers. TCRdb re-called the 5' RACE reads; every CDR3 protein appears as one record, without DNA. The sample table sets out around 110,000 distinct CDR3 sequences. Source material: blood T cells: a sorted CD56 or NKG2C T cell subset, CD4+ or CD8+ T cells, or bulk PBMC T cells (not recorded which). These receptors originate from a woman aged 18 to 75 in good health.

The chain links TRBV29-1 to TRBJ1-4; TCRdb calls TRBD1, which cannot be checked without DNA. Germline lookup yields CDR1 SQVTM and CDR2 ANQGSEA. This CDR3 contains 14 residues. CDR3 in amino acids: CSVSPTADNEKLFF.

CDR3 in amino acids: CSVVGNYNEQFF. The chain has TRBV29-1 and TRBJ2-1. Per germline, CDR1 SQVTM and CDR2 ANQGSEA. The CDR3 consists of 12 residues.

The V call is TRBV29-1, the J call TRBJ2-1; TCRdb returns TRBD2, unconfirmable since there is no DNA. The CDR3 covers 13 residues. Per germline, CDR1 SQVTM and CDR2 ANQGSEA. The CDR3 spells CSGTSATRNEQFF.

This sequence joins TRBV7-2 and TRBJ2-5; absent DNA, TCRdb's TRBD2 call cannot be checked. The CDR3 is 17 residues long. Germline V gene lookup returns CDR1 SGHTA and CDR2 FQGNSA. The CDR3 reads CASSYPGLAGRQETQYF.

V and J are TRBV6-1 and TRBJ1-1. Germline CDR1 is MNHNS and CDR2 is SASEGT. The CDR3 extends over 14 amino acids. The CDR3 here is CAISDLGEGTEAFF.

This chain uses TRBV10-1 with TRBJ2-2; TCRdb's D gene call, TRBD1, goes unchecked for lack of DNA. The germline V gene has CDR1 WNHNN and CDR2 SYGVQD (reference sequence). CDR3 length: 17 amino acids. The CDR3 sequence is CASSGVTGDTDTGELFF.

The CDR3 sequence: CSARTGDYNNEQFF. The gene calls are TRBV20-1 and TRBJ2-1; TCRdb's D call of TRBD2 is untestable without DNA. The V gene's germline CDR1 is DFQATT and CDR2 SNEGSKA (reference sequence). CDR3 length: 14 amino acids.

The chain recombines TRBV5-1 with TRBJ1-1; the D call of TRBD1 rests on TCRdb alone, since no DNA is present to check it. Germline values: CDR1 SGHRS, CDR2 YFSETQ. The CDR3 loop spans 12 amino acids. The CDR3 spells CASSQMGAEAFF.

The chain combines TRBV25-1 with TRBJ2-7. Per the germline V gene, CDR1 is MGHDK and CDR2 is SYGVNS. The CDR3 length is 14 residues. The CDR3 sequence: CASTRGDSFYEQYF.

This rearrangement joins TRBV6-1 to TRBJ2-1; as DNA is missing, the TRBD2 call by TCRdb cannot be tested. Germline assignment: CDR1 MNHNS and CDR2 SASEGT. CDR3 size: 16 residues. This CDR3 is CASSETGTSGIGEQFF.

This chain links TRBV7-2 with TRBJ2-3; TCRdb names TRBD2, which stays unverified in the absence of DNA. CDR3 length equals 15 residues. Germline V gene data show CDR1 as SGHTA and CDR2 as FQGNSA. CDR3 residues: CASSLFGGDTDTQYF.

The chain uses TRBV13 and TRBJ1-2; no DNA is available, so the TRBD1 call from TCRdb remains unchecked. Germline CDR1 reads PRHDT; CDR2 reads FYEKMQ (reference sequence). The CDR3 is made up of 14 amino acids. CDR3: CASSSDKGSYGYTF.

V usage is TRBV7-9 and J usage is TRBJ1-6. Germline CDR1 and CDR2: SEHNR and FQNEAQ (reference sequence). The CDR3 consists of 16 residues. The CDR3 protein is CASSWGAGIYNSPLHF.

The gene calls are TRBV5-5 and TRBJ1-1; TCRdb designates TRBD1, a call that cannot be tested without DNA. The V gene's germline CDR1 is SGHKS and CDR2 YYEKEE (reference sequence). The CDR3 runs to 13 residues. The CDR3 protein is CASSFHGTTEAFF.

The chain combines TRBV7-8 with TRBJ2-3; TCRdb selects TRBD1, and the lack of DNA leaves this call unchecked. The germline V gene has CDR1 SGHVS and CDR2 FQNEAQ. The CDR3 extends over 15 amino acids. Here the CDR3 reads CASSLARGGGNTQYF.

The chain recombines TRBV19 with TRBJ2-1; as DNA is missing, the TRBD2 call by TCRdb cannot be tested. The CDR3 is made up of 13 amino acids. CDR1 and CDR2 from the germline V gene are LNHDA and SQIVND (reference sequence). CDR3: CASSMGQGLEQFF.

The chain joins TRBV6-5 to TRBJ1-2. Germline V gene sequence: CDR1 MNHEY, CDR2 SVGAGI. CDR3 length: 15 amino acids. CDR3 residues: CASSYSRLEPGGYTF.

The chain recombines TRBV5-6 with TRBJ2-4; TCRdb's D gene call, TRBD2, goes unchecked for lack of DNA. CDR3 length equals 14 residues. Germline V CDR1 and CDR2: SGHDT, YYEEEE. The CDR3 protein is CASSSGLSKNIQYF.

The chain combines TRBV5-4 with TRBJ2-7; as DNA is missing, the TRBD2 call by TCRdb cannot be tested. Germline CDR1 SGHNT, CDR2 YYREEE (reference sequence). The CDR3 has 16 amino acids. CDR3 amino acids: CASSSTYRAYSYEQYF.

The chain is built from TRBV4-3 and TRBJ2-2; TCRdb's D call of TRBD1 is untestable without DNA. Germline V gives CDR1 LGHNA, CDR2 YSLEER. The CDR3 sequence is 16 residues long. The chain's CDR3 is CASSQFSDILGGELFF.